This T cell receptor (beta chain) was identified in a study of T cell clones after liver transplantation. Study-level points and caveats: Graft donor-reactive T cells possibly entered the graft instead of undergoing deletion.

Clones were read by immunoSEQ multiplex PCR, and TCRdb kept only the in-frame ones, dropping some. The sample consists of some 120,000 clones, roughly nine tenths of them appearing once. Regarding this clone: Its antigen is unknown.

Germline V gives CDR1 WNHNN, CDR2 SYGVQD (reference sequence). Trimming shortened V by 4 bases and J by 2 bases, and 4 bases separated the two germline ends. This CDR3 is 12 amino acids long. The chain joins TRBV10-1 to TRBJ2-3; D remains ambiguous. The clonotype originates from a human patient who received a liver transplant. A subset of T cells may come from the graft donor. Sequencing used CD4+ T cells from blood, obtained 12 months after liver transplant. As DNA, the CDR3 is TGCGCCAGCAGTGCATCCACAGATACGCAGTATTTT. It specifies CASSASTDTQYF.